This entry lists 10 T cell receptor beta chains sequenced from one sample in a study of T cell responses to AZD1222 COVID-19 vaccine. This table comes from immunoSEQ multiplex PCR, and its TCRdb copy is limited to in-frame clones, with some not included. The sample holds roughly 150,000 clones, around 88% seen once. Source: peripheral blood, taken on day 0 of AZD1222 vaccination. The source of these receptors is an adult in good health.

The chain combines TRBV9 with TRBJ2-7, with unresolved D. This CDR3 comprises 15 residues. Trimming cost V 0 bases and J 0 bases, with 10 bases left between them. From germline, CDR1 is SGDLS and CDR2 YYNGEE. CDR3 amino acids: CASSVGTSSSYEQYF. The CDR3 DNA follows: TGTGCCAGCAGCGTAGGCACCTCAAGCTCCTACGAGCAGTACTTC.

Written as DNA, the CDR3 is TGCGCCAGCAGCAATCGCCGGTCAGTGTCGAATGGCTACACCTTC. This gives the protein CASSNRRSVSNGYTF. J is TRBJ1-2 and V is TRBV5-1; D not certain. The V end lost 4 bases, the J end lost 6 bases, and 19 bases lay between the germline ends. CDR1 SGHRS and CDR2 YFSETQ come from the germline V gene. The CDR3 has 15 residues.

V is TRBV4-2 and J is TRBJ1-1; D call uncertain. This CDR3 spans 14 amino acids. V was shortened by 1 base and J by 0 bases, with 6 bases between the two germline ends. CDR1 is LGHNA, CDR2 YNFKEQ, per germline. The CDR3 nucleotides read TGTGCCAGCAGCCAAGTGAGCCTGAACACTGAAGCTTTCTTT. Translated, it gives CASSQVSLNTEAFF.

This rearrangement joins TRBV6-5 to TRBJ1-2, with 11 bases fitting TRBD1. V was pared by 2 bases and J by 7 bases, with 3 bases of the junction left unmatched. Per the germline V gene, CDR1 is MNHEY and CDR2 is SVGAGI. The CDR3 loop spans 14 amino acids. CDR3 sequence (DNA): TGTGCCAGCAGTTACACGGGACAGGGGGTTGGCTACACCTTC. This gives the protein CASSYTGQGVGYTF.

The chain combines TRBV2 with TRBJ1-6, with 8 positions matching TRBD1. V was clipped by 7 bases and J by 6 bases; unmatched bases: 5. The V gene's germline CDR1 is SNHLY and CDR2 FYNNEI. The CDR3 length is 14 residues. CDR3 DNA: TGTGCCAGCAAATTGGACAGGGCTAATTCACCCCTCCACTTT. It codes for CASKLDRANSPLHF.

The CDR3 sequence is CASSVGGQPTEAFF. The CDR3 DNA reads TGTGCCAGCAGCGTAGGGGGACAGCCCACTGAAGCTTTCTTT. The chain employs TRBV9 and TRBJ1-1, with 7 bases fitting TRBD1. Losses at the gene ends were 0 bases for V and 4 bases for J; bases not matched to a gene: 3. The CDR3 runs 14 residues. The V gene's germline CDR1 is SGDLS and CDR2 YYNGEE.

The chain uses TRBV28 and TRBJ2-3, with 11 bases identical to TRBD2. The germline CDR1 and CDR2 sequences are MDHEN and SYDVKM. V lost 2 bases and J lost 10; bases outside the gene matches: 17. The CDR3 covers 18 residues. The CDR3 DNA follows: TGTGCCAGCAGTTTAAGACGTAGCGGGAGGGCCCAGGGGTTAGCGCAGTATTTT. It is translated as CASSLRRSGRAQGLAQYF.

This rearrangement joins TRBV19 to TRBJ1-2, with D unclear. Germline lookup yields CDR1 LNHDA and CDR2 SQIVND (reference sequence). There are 17 residues in the CDR3. V was pared by 1 base and J by 1 base, with 16 bases between. The DNA for the CDR3 is TGTGCCAGTAGTATAGGGTCGAGCAGGACGATTAACTATGGCTACACCTTC. Its translation: CASSIGSSRTINYGYTF.

This chain uses TRBV3-1 (or the pseudogene TRBV3-2) with TRBJ1-3; tentative D call: TRBD1 (5 bases). Germline V gene lookup returns CDR1 LGHDT and CDR2 YNNKEL (reference sequence). V lost 0 bases, J lost 4 bases, and 7 bases lay in between. CDR3 length: 14 amino acids. CDR3 loop: CASSQEWTGNTIYF. The CDR3 DNA is TGTGCCAGCAGCCAAGAATGGACAGGAAACACCATATATTTT.

This chain's CDR3 is CASSLSGSENEQFF. The CDR3 bases are TGTGCCAGCAGTCTCAGCGGGAGTGAAAATGAGCAGTTCTTC. The chain employs TRBV27 and TRBJ2-1; 8 nucleotides agree with TRBD2. In germline, CDR1 is MNHEY, CDR2 SMNVEV (reference sequence). This CDR3 contains 14 residues. V lost 5 bases, J lost 7 bases, and 7 bases stayed unmatched.